This T cell receptor (beta chain) stems from a study of blood T cell repertoires in COVID-19. The wider study: The cDNA or gDNA used as material had been derived from T cells, B-cell-depleted T cells, or PBMCs.

Libraries were prepared by immunoSEQ multiplex PCR; TCRdb keeps only in-frame clonotypes and omits some of them. This sample has 110,000 to 150,000 clones, with 65% to 90% found just once. Unmatched junction bases numbered 13, after V lost 0 bases and J lost 3 bases. CDR3 length equals 18 residues. Germline CDR1 is LGHDT and CDR2 is YNNKEL (reference sequence). The TCR comes from a human donor in a cohort sampled during active COVID-19. The rearrangement joins TRBV3-1 (or the pseudogene TRBV3-2) to TRBJ2-7, with TRBD1 identical over 8 bases. The sequenced sample consisted of peripheral blood. This CDR3 reads CASSQEVSGQGALYEQYF. The CDR3 nucleotides are TGTGCCAGCAGCCAAGAAGTTTCTGGTCAGGGGGCTCTCTACGAGCAGTACTTC.